This T cell receptor (beta chain) was retrieved from a study of T cell responses to AZD1222 COVID-19 vaccine. V was shortened by 7 bases and J by 2 bases, with 11 bases between the two germline ends. This CDR3 spans 13 amino acids. In germline, CDR1 is ENHRY, CDR2 SYGVKD. Whole-study findings and limits: Unmutated regions of variants are reportedly targeted by nearly half of spike-specific TCRs.

Profiling relied on immunoSEQ multiplex PCR, and the TCRdb table lists in-frame clones only, not all of them. The data contain more than 85,000 clones, around 87% of them singletons. As for this clone: Its target is not known.

The receptor comes from an adult in good health. Specimen: peripheral blood, collected on day 0 of AZD1222 vaccination. This chain links TRBV10-3 with TRBJ1-2; D not resolved. CDR3 sequence (DNA): TGTGCCATCACCAAGGACGGAAACTATGGCTACACCTTC. It yields the protein CAITKDGNYGYTF.